These 26 T cell receptor beta chains originate from one sample sequenced in a study of T cells in localized non-small cell lung cancer. Clones were read by immunoSEQ multiplex PCR, and TCRdb kept only the in-frame ones, dropping some. The sample lists over a thousand clones; roughly 27% were seen once. The sequencing here drew on normal lung tissue next to the tumor, taken before any cancer treatment. The receptors stem from a woman between 18 and 55 years old with stage III lung adenocarcinoma.

This rearrangement joins TRBV5-1 to TRBJ2-2; tentatively, D is TRBD1 (8 bases). The germline V and J ends were trimmed by 4 bases and 1 base, with 14 bases remaining between them. CDR1 and CDR2 (germline): SGHRS, YFSETQ. The CDR3 is 16 residues long. CDR3 protein: CASSMDREGNTGELFF. The CDR3 DNA reads TGCGCCAGCAGCATGGACAGGGAGGGGAACACCGGGGAGCTGTTTTTT.

This clone is labeled as medium-sized (0.01 to 0.1%). This rearrangement joins TRBV6-8 to TRBJ2-3; 8 positions agree with TRBD1. This CDR3 contains 15 residues. V was clipped by 6 bases and J by 5 bases; unmatched bases: 10. Germline loops: CDR1 MNHGY, CDR2 SAAAGT. The chain's CDR3 is CASRDRALSGDTQYF. The DNA of the CDR3 is TGTGCCAGCAGGGACAGGGCGCTCTCTGGAGATACGCAGTATTTT.

This clone was found a few times. This chain links TRBV18 with TRBJ2-5; D gene unclear. This CDR3 is built from 12 residues. V shed 2 bases and J shed 5 bases, with 6 bases lying between them. Germline lookup yields CDR1 KGHSH and CDR2 LQKENI. The CDR3 DNA follows: TGTGCCAGCTCACCAGGCCTCGAGACCCAGTACTTC. It encodes CASSPGLETQYF.

There are a few counts of this clone. The rearrangement joins TRBV4-1 to TRBJ2-6, with a weak D call TRBD1 (6 bases). The V gene's germline CDR1 is MGHRA and CDR2 YSYEKL. The CDR3 is 16 amino acids. The V end lost 4 bases, the J end lost 1 base, and 11 bases lay between the germline ends. The DNA of the CDR3 is TGCGCCAGCAGCCGATCCACAGGGTCTGGGGCCAACGTCCTGACTTTC. The encoded protein is CASSRSTGSGANVLTF.

The chain is built from TRBV18 and TRBJ1-2; 9 bases are a match to TRBD1. Germline V gene sequence: CDR1 KGHSH, CDR2 LQKENI. The CDR3 runs 14 residues. Trimming removed 2 bases from V and 6 bases from J; junction bases left unmatched: 4. In DNA form, the CDR3 reads TGTGCCAGCTCACCAGTACAGGGGGCGCATGGCTACACCTTC. As protein: CASSPVQGAHGYTF.

The chain carries TRBV18 and TRBJ1-1, with 7 bases lining up with TRBD1. Unmatched junction bases numbered 17, after V lost 4 bases and J lost 3 bases. This CDR3 is 18 amino acids long. The germline V gene encodes CDR1 KGHSH and CDR2 LQKENI. The CDR3 is CASSRRFDRARGDTEAFF. The CDR3 nucleotides read TGTGCCAGCTCACGGCGATTCGACAGGGCTCGGGGGGACACTGAAGCTTTCTTT.

This chain joins TRBV11-3 and TRBJ2-1, with D possibly matching TRBD2 (6 bases). The CDR3 extends over 14 amino acids. V lost 7 bases and J 4 bases, leaving 14 bases between the germline ends. CDR1 is SGHNT and CDR2 is YENEEA in the germline V gene. CDR3 in amino acids: CASTLTRGYNEQFF. DNA for the CDR3: TGTGCCAGCACCCTGACTAGAGGATACAATGAGCAGTTCTTC.

In its sample, this clone is large. Other DNA sequences of this sample code for an identical CDR3. This chain connects TRBV11-3 to TRBJ2-7; either TRBD1 or TRBD2 may supply D (5 bases each). This CDR3 spans 14 amino acids. Trimming removed 5 bases at V and 1 base at J, with 12 bases between. CDR1 is SGHNT and CDR2 is YENEEA in the germline V gene. This CDR3 reads CASSPGTVSYEQYF. CDR3 nucleotide sequence: TGTGCCAGCAGCCCCGGGACGGTGTCCTACGAGCAGTACTTC.

The V gene is TRBV15, the J gene TRBJ2-1; tentatively, D is TRBD1 (6 bases). The CDR3 sequence is 14 residues long. V lost 3 bases and J lost 7, with 13 bases in between. The germline CDR1 and CDR2 sequences are LNHNV and YYDKDF (reference sequence). The CDR3 loop is CATSSFSRGNEQFF. As DNA, the CDR3 is TGTGCCACCAGCAGTTTTAGTAGGGGGAATGAGCAGTTCTTC.

The chain is built from TRBV30 and TRBJ1-1, with no clear D. Germline V lookup: CDR1 GTSNPN, CDR2 SVGIG (reference sequence). This CDR3 has 14 amino acids. The ends were cut back, 1 base at V and 1 base at J, with 10 bases in the middle. CDR3 sequence reads: CAWSGDVGNTEAFF. The CDR3 DNA is TGTGCCTGGAGTGGGGATGTGGGGAACACTGAAGCTTTCTTT.

This clone was counted a few times. The chain carries TRBV6-8 and TRBJ2-7, with 8 bases fitting TRBD1. The V gene end was trimmed by 6 bases and the J gene end by 6 bases; junction bases not matched to a gene: 7. In germline, CDR1 is MNHGY, CDR2 SAAAGT. CDR3 size: 13 residues. The CDR3 sequence is CASRPGQAPEQYF. The CDR3 DNA is TGTGCCAGCAGACCGGGACAGGCCCCCGAGCAGTACTTC.

This clone was counted between two and nine times. This chain connects TRBV28 to TRBJ2-7; TRBD2 matches 10 bases. The germline V gene encodes CDR1 MDHEN and CDR2 SYDVKM. This CDR3 contains 14 residues. Trimming removed 5 bases from V and 2 bases from J; junction bases left unmatched: 3. The CDR3 reads CASSLAGEPYEQYF. CDR3 nucleotide sequence: TGTGCCAGCAGTCTAGCGGGGGAGCCCTACGAGCAGTACTTC.

The genes are TRBV29-1 and TRBJ2-1; the match to TRBD1 covers 7 bases. V shed 1 base, J shed 10 bases, and the junction held 4 bases outside the gene matches. This CDR3 is built from 12 residues. In germline, CDR1 is SQVTM, CDR2 ANQGSEA. The CDR3 loop reads CSVEGQGGEQFF. As DNA, the CDR3 is TGCAGCGTTGAAGGACAGGGTGGCGAGCAGTTCTTC.

This clone was detected only a few times. The CDR3 sequence is CAWSVPGSIQYF. Written as DNA, the CDR3 is TGTGCCTGGAGTGTACCCGGGAGCATTCAGTACTTC. This sequence joins TRBV30 and TRBJ2-4, with D possibly being TRBD2 (6 bases). V was clipped by 0 bases and J by 9 bases, with 9 bases between them. This CDR3 has 12 residues. The germline V gene encodes CDR1 GTSNPN and CDR2 SVGIG (reference sequence).

The chain couples TRBV11-3 to TRBJ2-1, with 9 bases identical to TRBD2. The CDR3 has 15 amino acids. Germline CDR1 SGHNT, CDR2 YENEEA. V dropped 1 base and J dropped 10; count of bases not matched to a gene: 8. The DNA of the CDR3 is TGTGCCAGCAGCTTAGGATGGGCTAGCGGGGCCGAGCAGTTCTTC. Its protein is CASSLGWASGAEQFF.

V gene TRBV18 combines with J gene TRBJ2-7; D possibly corresponds to TRBD1 (6 bases). The CDR3 totals 15 residues. CDR1 KGHSH and CDR2 LQKENI come from the germline V gene. The ends were cut back, 2 bases at V and 5 bases at J, with 16 bases in the middle. The CDR3: CASSPNRQGMHEQYF. The CDR3 DNA reads as TGTGCCAGCTCACCAAATAGGCAGGGGATGCACGAGCAGTACTTC.

This clone was counted between two and nine times. The chain uses TRBV18 and TRBJ1-1; TRBD1 matches at 9 bases. With V trimmed by 6 bases and J by 1 base, 3 bases remained unmatched. This CDR3 contains 14 residues. Germline values: CDR1 KGHSH, CDR2 LQKENI. CDR3 sequence: CASSLGQGNTEAFF. The CDR3 DNA sequence: TGTGCCAGCTCTTTGGGACAGGGGAACACTGAAGCTTTCTTT.

V and J are TRBV29-1 and TRBJ1-2; 9 bases are a match to TRBD1. The CDR3 consists of 17 residues. Germline V gene data show CDR1 as SQVTM and CDR2 as ANQGSEA. Trimming at V came to 4 bases and at J to 1 base, leaving 13 bases not matched to a gene. The CDR3 protein is CSVAAGTGYGGNYGYTF. The DNA of the CDR3 is TGCAGCGTTGCTGCTGGGACAGGGTACGGTGGTAACTATGGCTACACCTTC. Complete variable domain (other parts from reference TRBV29-1 and TRBJ1-2): SAVISQKPSRDICQRGTSLTIQCQVDSQVTMMFWYRQQPGQSLTLIATANQGSEATYESGFVIDKFPISRPNLTFSTLTVSNMSPEDSSIYLCSVAAGTGYGGNYGYTFGSGTRLTVV.

This chain uses TRBV29-1 with TRBJ1-1; D perhaps matches TRBD1 (5 bases). The CDR3 consists of 14 residues. The V gene's germline CDR1 is SQVTM and CDR2 ANQGSEA. The germline V and J ends were trimmed by 4 bases and 0 bases, with 12 bases remaining between them. Here the CDR3 reads CSVVWRGMNTEAFF. The CDR3 DNA reads as TGCAGCGTTGTTTGGAGGGGAATGAACACTGAAGCTTTCTTT.

This clone was counted only a few times. The chain employs TRBV6-8 and TRBJ2-4; TRBD1 matches 10 bases. The CDR3 consists of 18 residues. Germline V CDR1 and CDR2: MNHGY, SAAAGT. The junction had 10 bases not matched to a gene; V was cut back by 5 bases and J by 0 bases. DNA of the CDR3: TGTGCCAGCAGTCCCGGGACAGGGGAAACCGTAGCCAAAAACATTCAGTACTTC. Protein sequence: CASSPGTGETVAKNIQYF.

V and J are TRBV14 and TRBJ2-4, with 13 bases that match TRBD2. The trim removed 6 bases at V and 2 bases at J, leaving 4 bases unmatched. From germline, CDR1 is SGHDN and CDR2 FVKESK. This CDR3 is 16 amino acids long. CDR3 bases: TGTGCCAGCAGTCAGACTAGCGGGGGGTCCAAAAACATTCAGTACTTC. Translated, it gives CASSQTSGGSKNIQYF.

This clone turned up a few times. V is TRBV5-1 and J is TRBJ2-1; TRBD1 aligns across 8 bases. The CDR3 covers 14 residues. With 0 bases clipped from V and 8 bases from J, the junction kept 4 bases outside the gene matches. CDR1 SGHRS and CDR2 YFSETQ come from the germline V gene. CDR3: CASSLDHRGDEQFF. The CDR3 DNA reads TGCGCCAGCAGCTTGGACCACAGGGGGGATGAGCAGTTCTTC. Combining the CDR3 with reference TRBV5-1 and TRBJ2-1 gives the whole variable domain KAGVTQTPRYLIKTRGQQVTLSCSPISGHRSVSWYQQTPGQGLQFLFEYFSETQRNKGNFPGRFSGRQFSNSRSEMNVSTLELGDSALYLCASSLDHRGDEQFFGPGTRLTVL.

This clone was seen a handful of times. The chain carries TRBV11-3 and TRBJ1-3; D is perhaps TRBD1 (5 bases). The CDR3 is made up of 15 amino acids. V lost 4 bases to trimming and J lost 0 bases, with 10 bases between them. Looked up from germline, CDR1 is SGHNT and CDR2 is YENEEA. The CDR3 DNA is TGTGCCAGCAGCTGGGGACCGAACTCTGGAAACACCATATATTTT. Its protein product is CASSWGPNSGNTIYF.

This clone has just a few counts. The rearrangement joins TRBV9 to TRBJ2-1; 7 bases agree with TRBD2. Germline V gene data show CDR1 as SGDLS and CDR2 as YYNGEE. The CDR3 totals 15 residues. J lost 5 bases, V lost 0 bases, and 5 bases had no gene match. CDR3 loop: CASSVGGGANNEQFF. As DNA, the CDR3 is TGTGCCAGCAGCGTAGGCGGGGGAGCCAACAATGAGCAGTTCTTC.

This clone was recorded a few times. The rearrangement uses TRBV9 and TRBJ2-1; D not resolved. V lost 0 bases, J lost 7 bases, and 11 bases lay in between. The CDR3 runs 14 residues. Germline CDR1 and CDR2: SGDLS and YYNGEE. In DNA, the CDR3 is TGTGCCAGCAGCGTAGGGAATAGTCAGAATGAGCAGTTCTTC. Translating it yields CASSVGNSQNEQFF.

The chain has TRBV19 and TRBJ2-7; perhaps TRBD2 as D (5 bases). The CDR3 spans 17 residues. Germline V lookup: CDR1 LNHDA, CDR2 SQIVND (reference sequence). The ends were cut back, 3 bases at V and 6 bases at J, with 24 bases in the middle. The CDR3 sequence is CASSMNHRGRETGEQYF. CDR3 DNA sequence: TGTGCCAGTAGTATGAACCATCGGGGAAGGGAGACGGGCGAGCAGTACTTC.